This TCR beta chain comes out of a study of control samples from healthy donors and cancer patients. Assay: immunoSEQ multiplex PCR; the TCRdb copy retains only in-frame clones and omits some. There are around 68,000 clones in the sample; 83% occur only once, and around 14% lies in the top ten. This CDR3 has 16 residues. Trimming pared 5 bases from V and 5 bases from J, leaving 19 bases between. CDR1 and CDR2 (germline): SGHNT, YYREEE (reference sequence). This TCR derives from a man between 60 and 75 years old in good health. The V call is TRBV5-4, the J call TRBJ1-4; D is possibly TRBD1 (6 bases). Source material: blood. CDR3 nucleotide sequence: TGTGCCAGCAGACCTGGGGCAGGGGACCGCAATGAAAAACTGTTTTTT. Translated: CASRPGAGDRNEKLFF.